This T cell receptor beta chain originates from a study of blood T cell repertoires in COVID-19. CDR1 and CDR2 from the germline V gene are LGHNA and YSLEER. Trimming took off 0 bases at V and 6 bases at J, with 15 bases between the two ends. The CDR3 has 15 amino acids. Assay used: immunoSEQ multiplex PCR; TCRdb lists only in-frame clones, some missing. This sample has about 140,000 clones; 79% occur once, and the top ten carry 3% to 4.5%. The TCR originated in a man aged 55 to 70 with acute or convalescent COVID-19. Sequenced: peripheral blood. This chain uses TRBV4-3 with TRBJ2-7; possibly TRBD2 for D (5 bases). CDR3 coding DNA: TGCGCCAGCAGCCAAGATATCGGTCGGGGAGCCGAGCAGTACTTC. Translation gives CASSQDIGRGAEQYF.